The 18 T cell receptor beta chains below all came from one sample that was sequenced in a study of blood T cells in healthy people across ages. A J-beta primer mix and a sample-barcoded 5' primer were used in a second PCR of about 7 to 12 cycles. MiXCR was run by TCRdb on the 5' RACE reads, yielding one entry per CDR3 protein. The sample lists roughly 1,700,000 distinct CDR3 sequences; 28% were seen once. The specimen sequenced was blood. All receptors come from a woman in her thirties in good health.

This clonotype has at least ten counts. The chain carries TRBV20-1 and TRBJ1-5, with D possibly TRBD1 on 6 matching bases. The CDR3 contains 15 residues. Between the trimmed V and J ends, which lost 2 bases and 6 bases, there was a span of 17 bases. Germline lookup yields CDR1 DFQATT and CDR2 SNEGSKA (reference sequence). In DNA, the CDR3 is TGCAGTGCTAGATTATCGGGGGCGCAGGGTCAGCCCCAGCATTTT. Translated: CSARLSGAQGQPQHF.

The CDR3 reads CASRPDRGERNTIYF. DNA of the CDR3: TGTGCCAGCAGGCCCGACAGGGGAGAGAGAAACACCATATATTTT. This rearrangement joins TRBV12-3 or TRBV12-4 to TRBJ1-3, with 8 bases identical to TRBD1. This CDR3 is 15 amino acids long. Trimming at V came to 6 bases and at J to 5 bases, leaving 9 bases not matched to a gene.

The chain recombines TRBV7-2 with TRBJ1-2; D is unclear. V dropped 5 bases and J dropped 7 bases, with 14 bases sitting between them. The germline gives CDR1 SGHTA, CDR2 FQGNSA. The CDR3 runs 13 residues. The CDR3 sequence: CASSRYRDLGYTF. CDR3 coding DNA: TGTGCCAGCAGCCGGTACAGAGACCTTGGCTACACCTTC. The variable domain in full, with the rest retrieved from reference TRBV7-2 and TRBJ1-2, is GAGVSQSPSNKVTEKGKDVELRCDPISGHTALYWYRQSLGQGLEFLIYFQGNSAPDKSGLPSDRFSAERTGGSVSTLTIQRTQQEDSAVYLCASSRYRDLGYTFGSGTRLTVV.

The J gene is TRBJ1-5, the V gene TRBV20-1; a possible D gene is TRBD1 (5 bases). The CDR3 has 13 residues. The germline V gene encodes CDR1 DFQATT and CDR2 SNEGSKA (reference sequence). The V end was cut by 5 bases, the J end by 1 base, with 9 bases between. This chain's CDR3 is CSAQGLSNQPQHF. The DNA of the CDR3 is TGCAGTGCTCAGGGCTTGAGCAATCAGCCCCAGCATTTT.

The chain has TRBV19 and TRBJ2-1; 10 nucleotides align to TRBD2. V dropped 7 bases and J dropped 0; count of bases not matched to a gene: 3. Germline assignment: CDR1 LNHDA and CDR2 SQIVND (reference sequence). The CDR3 has 15 amino acids. CDR3 in amino acids: CASTIAGGSYNEQFF. CDR3 nucleotide sequence: TGTGCCAGTACCATAGCGGGAGGCTCCTACAATGAGCAGTTCTTC. The whole variable domain, remainder taken from reference TRBV19 and TRBJ2-1, is DGGITQSPKYLFRKEGQNVTLSCEQNLNHDAMYWYRQDPGQGLRLIYYSQIVNDFQKGDIAEGYSVSREKKESFPLTVTSAQKNPTAFYLCASTIAGGSYNEQFFGPGTRLTVL.

This clonotype was observed many times. The chain uses TRBV7-2 and TRBJ2-7; the D is unclear. V was shortened by 4 bases and J by 0 bases, with 7 bases between the two germline ends. The CDR3 has 13 residues. Germline V lookup: CDR1 SGHTA, CDR2 FQGNSA. The CDR3 sequence is CASSSHTSYEQYF. The CDR3 DNA follows: TGTGCCAGCAGCTCCCACACCTCCTACGAGCAGTACTTC. The entire variable domain, with the rest obtained from reference TRBV7-2 and TRBJ2-7, is as follows: GAGVSQSPSNKVTEKGKDVELRCDPISGHTALYWYRQSLGQGLEFLIYFQGNSAPDKSGLPSDRFSAERTGGSVSTLTIQRTQQEDSAVYLCASSSHTSYEQYFGPGTRLTVT.

V usage is TRBV24-1 and J usage is TRBJ2-4; TRBD2 aligns across 13 bases. Germline loops: CDR1 KGHDR, CDR2 SFDVKD. Trimming removed 5 bases from V and 13 bases from J; junction bases left unmatched: 10. The CDR3 is 15 residues long. The CDR3 sequence: CATSAGLAGDNEQYF. The CDR3 DNA reads as TGTGCCACCAGTGCCGGACTAGCGGGGGACAATGAGCAGTACTTC.

This chain joins TRBV7-9 and TRBJ2-3; 9 bases are shared with TRBD2. Germline trimming cut 8 bases from V and 5 bases from J; bases unmatched to any gene: 11. Looked up from germline, CDR1 is SEHNR and CDR2 is FQNEAQ (reference sequence). This CDR3 has 15 amino acids. CDR3 region: CASVPRLAVIDTQYF. In DNA, the CDR3 is TGTGCCAGCGTCCCCCGACTAGCGGTTATAGATACGCAGTATTTT.

The J gene is TRBJ2-2, the V gene TRBV6-6; 8 positions match TRBD2. Germline values: CDR1 MNHNY, CDR2 SVGAGI (reference sequence). V lost 6 bases, J lost 5 bases, and 14 bases stayed unmatched. The CDR3 covers 17 residues. CDR3 in amino acids: CASSRPSGLESTGELFF. The CDR3 DNA sequence: TGTGCCAGCAGCCGACCCTCGGGACTAGAGTCTACCGGGGAGCTGTTTTTT.

This chain joins TRBV6-1 and TRBJ2-7; TRBD2 agrees at 7 bases. This CDR3 is built from 13 residues. Germline V gives CDR1 MNHNS, CDR2 SASEGT. The V and J ends lost 6 bases and 6 bases, in that order; junction bases with no gene match: 8. The CDR3 sequence: CASSFEPGGEQYF. In DNA, the CDR3 is TGTGCCAGCAGCTTCGAGCCGGGGGGCGAGCAGTACTTC.

This clonotype was recorded a few times. V and J are TRBV9 and TRBJ1-5, with unresolved D. The CDR3 is made up of 15 amino acids. Germline CDR1 SGDLS, CDR2 YYNGEE. V lost 0 bases, J lost 3 bases, and 10 bases lay in between. The CDR3 sequence is CASSVGAADNQPQHF. The CDR3 nucleotides read TGTGCCAGCAGCGTAGGGGCGGCTGACAATCAGCCCCAGCATTTT.

This clonotype was counted a few times. The chain combines TRBV20-1 with TRBJ2-7; D remains unclear. The germline V and J ends were trimmed by 2 bases and 6 bases, with 8 bases remaining between them. CDR1 DFQATT and CDR2 SNEGSKA come from the germline V gene (reference sequence). The CDR3 consists of 11 residues. The CDR3 region is CSARLGSEQYF. In DNA form, the CDR3 reads TGCAGTGCTAGATTAGGGTCCGAGCAGTACTTC.

J is TRBJ1-4 and V is TRBV4-2; TRBD1 might be the D (6 bases). Germline CDR1 is LGHNA and CDR2 is YNFKEQ. The CDR3 covers 17 residues. V lost 1 base to trimming and J lost 2 bases, with 14 bases between them. CDR3 sequence (DNA): TGTGCCAGCAGCCAAGTGGGAAGGGGGACCACTAATGAAAAACTGTTTTTT. It is translated as CASSQVGRGTTNEKLFF.

The CDR3 here is CASSALTRATYEQYF. The DNA of the CDR3 is TGTGCCAGCTCAGCTCTGACTAGGGCAACCTACGAGCAGTACTTC. The chain is built from TRBV18 and TRBJ2-7; TRBD2 might be the D (6 bases). There are 15 residues in the CDR3. The V gene lost 5 bases and the J gene lost 2 bases, with 16 bases spanning the gap. Per germline, CDR1 KGHSH and CDR2 LQKENI.

This clonotype was observed at least ten times. This chain connects TRBV10-3 to TRBJ1-2, with 9 bases aligning to TRBD1. CDR3 size: 11 residues. Germline-derived CDR1 and CDR2 are ENHRY and SYGVKD. The trim removed 8 bases at V and 8 bases at J, leaving 3 bases unmatched. The CDR3 region has the DNA TGTGCCATCGGACAGGGGCGCGGCTACACCTTC. It translates to CAIGQGRGYTF.

This clonotype was seen many times. The V and J genes are TRBV24-1 and TRBJ2-7; D not certain. Germline V gives CDR1 KGHDR, CDR2 SFDVKD. V lost 0 bases and J 2 bases, leaving 10 bases between the germline ends. The CDR3 covers 15 residues. The CDR3 DNA reads as TGTGCCACCAGTGATTTGGTGGACGGCACCTACGAGCAGTACTTC. It codes for CATSDLVDGTYEQYF.

The rearrangement links TRBV2 to TRBJ2-7; D is uncertain. V gave up 2 bases and J gave up 2 bases, with 10 bases separating them. Germline CDR1 and CDR2: SNHLY and FYNNEI. The length of the CDR3 is 14 residues. This CDR3 reads CASSEQKSPYEQYF. CDR3 DNA: TGTGCCAGCAGTGAACAAAAGTCGCCCTACGAGCAGTACTTC.

V and J are TRBV7-2 and TRBJ1-6; possible D gene TRBD1, 6 bases. CDR1 is SGHTA, CDR2 FQGNSA, per germline. The CDR3 is 15 residues long. Trimming stripped 4 bases from V and 10 bases from J, with 17 bases between. The CDR3 here is CASSSTETGSSPLHF. In nucleotides, the CDR3 is TGTGCCAGCAGCTCCACGGAAACAGGGAGCTCACCCCTCCACTTT.